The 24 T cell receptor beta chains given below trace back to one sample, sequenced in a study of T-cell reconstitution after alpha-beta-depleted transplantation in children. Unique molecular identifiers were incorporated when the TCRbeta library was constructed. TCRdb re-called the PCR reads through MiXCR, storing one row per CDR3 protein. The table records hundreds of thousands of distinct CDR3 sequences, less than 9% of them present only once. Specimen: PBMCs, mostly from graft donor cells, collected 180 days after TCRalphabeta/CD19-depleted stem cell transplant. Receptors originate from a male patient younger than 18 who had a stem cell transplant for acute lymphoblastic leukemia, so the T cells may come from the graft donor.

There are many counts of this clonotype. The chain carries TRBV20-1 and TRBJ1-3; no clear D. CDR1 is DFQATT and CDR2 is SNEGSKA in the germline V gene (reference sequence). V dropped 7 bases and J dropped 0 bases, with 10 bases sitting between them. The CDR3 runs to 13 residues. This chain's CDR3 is CSVRAGSGNTIYF. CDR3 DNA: TGCAGTGTAAGGGCAGGCTCTGGAAACACCATATATTTT.

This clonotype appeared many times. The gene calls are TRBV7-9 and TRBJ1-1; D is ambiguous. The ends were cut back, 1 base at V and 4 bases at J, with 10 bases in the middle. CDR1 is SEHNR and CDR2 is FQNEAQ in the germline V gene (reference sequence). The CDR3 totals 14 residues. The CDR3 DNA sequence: TGTGCCAGCAGCTTAGGGGGTGAGCGCACTGAAGCTTTCTTT. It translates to CASSLGGERTEAFF.

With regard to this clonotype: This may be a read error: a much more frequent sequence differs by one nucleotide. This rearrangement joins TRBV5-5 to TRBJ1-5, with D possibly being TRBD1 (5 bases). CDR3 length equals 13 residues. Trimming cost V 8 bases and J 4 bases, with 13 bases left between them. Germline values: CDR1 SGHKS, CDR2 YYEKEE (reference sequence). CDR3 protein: CARSPWGNQPQHF. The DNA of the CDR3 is TGTGCCAGGAGCCCTTGGGGGAATCAGCCCCAGCATTTT.

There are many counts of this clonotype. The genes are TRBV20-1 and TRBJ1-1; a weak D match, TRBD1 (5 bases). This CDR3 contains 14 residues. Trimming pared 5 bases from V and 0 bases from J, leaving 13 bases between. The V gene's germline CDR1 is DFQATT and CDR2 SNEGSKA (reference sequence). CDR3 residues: CSALPGLMNTEAFF. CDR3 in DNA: TGCAGTGCTTTACCAGGGTTGATGAACACTGAAGCTTTCTTT.

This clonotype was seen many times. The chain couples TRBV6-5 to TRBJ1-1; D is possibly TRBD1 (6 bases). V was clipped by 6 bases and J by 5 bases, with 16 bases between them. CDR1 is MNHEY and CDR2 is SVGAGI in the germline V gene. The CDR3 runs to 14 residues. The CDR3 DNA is TGTGCCAGCAGGGCGGGGGGCGGAGGGACTGAAGCTTTCTTT. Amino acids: CASRAGGGGTEAFF.

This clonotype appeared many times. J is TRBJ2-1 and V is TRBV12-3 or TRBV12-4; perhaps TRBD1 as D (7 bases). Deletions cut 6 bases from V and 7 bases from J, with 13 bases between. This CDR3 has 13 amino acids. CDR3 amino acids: CASSPTGRNEQFF. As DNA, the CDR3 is TGTGCCAGCAGCCCGACAGGGAGGAATGAGCAGTTCTTC.

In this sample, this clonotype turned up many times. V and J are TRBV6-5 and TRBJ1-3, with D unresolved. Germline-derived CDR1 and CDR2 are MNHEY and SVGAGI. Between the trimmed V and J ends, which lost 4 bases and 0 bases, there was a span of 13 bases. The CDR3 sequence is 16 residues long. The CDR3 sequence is CASSSSTGYSGNTIYF. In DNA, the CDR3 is TGTGCCAGCAGTTCCTCGACCGGATACTCTGGAAACACCATATATTTT.

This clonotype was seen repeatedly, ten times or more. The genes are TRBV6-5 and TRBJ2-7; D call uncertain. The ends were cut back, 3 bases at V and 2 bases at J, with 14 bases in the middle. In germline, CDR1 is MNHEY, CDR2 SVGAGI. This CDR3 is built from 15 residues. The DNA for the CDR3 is TGTGCCAGCAGTTATTCCCCCGATCAGGCCTACGAGCAGTACTTC. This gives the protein CASSYSPDQAYEQYF.

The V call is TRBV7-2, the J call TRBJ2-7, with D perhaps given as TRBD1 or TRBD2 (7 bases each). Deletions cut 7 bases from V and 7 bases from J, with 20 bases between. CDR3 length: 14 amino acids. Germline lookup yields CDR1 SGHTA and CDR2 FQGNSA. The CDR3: CASTQQGGPTEQYF. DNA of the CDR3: TGTGCCAGCACCCAGCAGGGGGGGCCAACGGAGCAGTACTTC.

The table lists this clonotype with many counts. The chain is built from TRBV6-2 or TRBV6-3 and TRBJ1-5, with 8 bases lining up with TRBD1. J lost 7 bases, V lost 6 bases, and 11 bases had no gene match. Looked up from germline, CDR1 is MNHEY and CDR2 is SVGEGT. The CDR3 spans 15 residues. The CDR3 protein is CASSPTLDRGQPQHF. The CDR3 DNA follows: TGTGCCAGCAGCCCAACCCTAGACAGGGGACAGCCCCAGCATTTT.

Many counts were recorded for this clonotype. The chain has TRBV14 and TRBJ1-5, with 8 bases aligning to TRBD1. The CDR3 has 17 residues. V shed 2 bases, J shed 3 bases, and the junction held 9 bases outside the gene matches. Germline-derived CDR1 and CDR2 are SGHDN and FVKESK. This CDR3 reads CASSQFRGRDLNQPQHF. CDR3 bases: TGTGCCAGCAGCCAATTCAGGGGGCGGGACCTCAATCAGCCCCAGCATTTT. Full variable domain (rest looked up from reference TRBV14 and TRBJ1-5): EAGVTQFPSHSVIEKGQTVTLRCDPISGHDNLYWYRRVMGKEIKFLLHFVKESKQDESGMPNNRFLAERTGGTYSTLKVQPAELEDSGVYFCASSQFRGRDLNQPQHFGDGTRLSIL.

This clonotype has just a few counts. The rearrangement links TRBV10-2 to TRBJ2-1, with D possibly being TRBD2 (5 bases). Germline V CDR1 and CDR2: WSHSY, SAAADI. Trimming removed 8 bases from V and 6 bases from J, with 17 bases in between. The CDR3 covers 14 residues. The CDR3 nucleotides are TGCGCCAGCCGAGGAAGTGGGAGCGGCAATGAGCAGTTCTTC. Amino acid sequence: CASRGSGSGNEQFF.

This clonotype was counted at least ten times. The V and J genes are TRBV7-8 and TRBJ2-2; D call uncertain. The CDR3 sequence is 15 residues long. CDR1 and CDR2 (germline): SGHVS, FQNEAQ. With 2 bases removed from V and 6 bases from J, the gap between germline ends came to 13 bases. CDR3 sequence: CASSLRQSGAGELFF. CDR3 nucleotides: TGTGCCAGCAGCTTACGTCAGTCAGGAGCCGGGGAGCTGTTTTTT.

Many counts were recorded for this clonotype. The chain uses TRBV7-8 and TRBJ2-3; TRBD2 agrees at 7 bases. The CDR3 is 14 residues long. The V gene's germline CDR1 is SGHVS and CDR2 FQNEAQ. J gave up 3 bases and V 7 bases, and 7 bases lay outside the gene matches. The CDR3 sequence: CASTWGGPTDTQYF. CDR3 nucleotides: TGTGCCAGCACCTGGGGGGGTCCGACAGATACGCAGTATTTT.

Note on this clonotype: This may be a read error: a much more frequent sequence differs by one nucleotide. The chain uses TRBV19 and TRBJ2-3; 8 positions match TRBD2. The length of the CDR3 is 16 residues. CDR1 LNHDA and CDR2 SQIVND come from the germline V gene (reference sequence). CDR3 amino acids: CASSISGGGGGDTRYF. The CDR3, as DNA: TGTGCCAGTAGTATATCCGGGGGGGGAGGCGGAGATACGCGGTATTTT.

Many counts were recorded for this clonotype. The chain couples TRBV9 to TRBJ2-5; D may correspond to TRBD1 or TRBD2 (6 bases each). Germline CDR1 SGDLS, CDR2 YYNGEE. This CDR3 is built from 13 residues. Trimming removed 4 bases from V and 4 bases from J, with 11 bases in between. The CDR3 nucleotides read TGTGCCAGCAGCTCACAGGGAGGAGAGACCCAGTACTTC. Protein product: CASSSQGGETQYF.

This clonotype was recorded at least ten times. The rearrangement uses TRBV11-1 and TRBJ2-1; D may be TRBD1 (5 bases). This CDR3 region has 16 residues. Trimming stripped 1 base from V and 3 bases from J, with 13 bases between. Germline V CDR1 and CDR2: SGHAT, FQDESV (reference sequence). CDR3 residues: CASSLGTWGHYNEQFF. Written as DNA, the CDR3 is TGTGCCAGCAGCTTAGGGACATGGGGCCACTACAATGAGCAGTTCTTC.

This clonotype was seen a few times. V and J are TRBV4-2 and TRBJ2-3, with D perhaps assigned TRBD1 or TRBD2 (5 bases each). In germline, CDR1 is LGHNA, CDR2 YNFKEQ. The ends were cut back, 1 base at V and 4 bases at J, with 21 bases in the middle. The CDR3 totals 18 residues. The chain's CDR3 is CASSQAPSGRPVPDTQYF. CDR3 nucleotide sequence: TGTGCCAGCAGCCAAGCACCCTCGGGGCGTCCCGTGCCAGATACGCAGTATTTT.

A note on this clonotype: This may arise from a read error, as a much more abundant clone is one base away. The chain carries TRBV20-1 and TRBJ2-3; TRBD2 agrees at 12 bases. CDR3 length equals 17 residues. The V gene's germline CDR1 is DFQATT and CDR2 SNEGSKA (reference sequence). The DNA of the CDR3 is TGCTGTGCTAGAGATCCACTAGCGGGGGGCCGATGGGATACGCAGTATTTT. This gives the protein CCARDPLAGGRWDTQYF.

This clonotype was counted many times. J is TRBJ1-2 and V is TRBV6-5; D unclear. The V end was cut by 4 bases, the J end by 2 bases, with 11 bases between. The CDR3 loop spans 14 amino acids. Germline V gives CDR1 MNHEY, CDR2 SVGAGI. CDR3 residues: CASSSLGGNYGYTF. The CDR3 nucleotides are TGTGCCAGCAGTTCCCTCGGAGGGAACTATGGCTACACCTTC.

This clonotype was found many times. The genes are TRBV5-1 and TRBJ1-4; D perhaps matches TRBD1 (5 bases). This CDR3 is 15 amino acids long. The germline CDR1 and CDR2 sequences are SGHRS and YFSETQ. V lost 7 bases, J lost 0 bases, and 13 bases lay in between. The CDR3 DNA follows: TGCGCCAGCGGCAGGGAAGGGGCAACTAATGAAAAACTGTTTTTT. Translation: CASGREGATNEKLFF.

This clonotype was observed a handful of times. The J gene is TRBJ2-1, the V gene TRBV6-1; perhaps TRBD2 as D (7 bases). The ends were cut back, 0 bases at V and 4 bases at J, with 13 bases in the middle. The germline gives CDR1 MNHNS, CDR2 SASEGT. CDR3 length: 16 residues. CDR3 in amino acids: CASSEARGGKYNEQFF. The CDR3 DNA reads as TGTGCCAGCAGTGAAGCGCGCGGGGGCAAGTACAATGAGCAGTTCTTC.

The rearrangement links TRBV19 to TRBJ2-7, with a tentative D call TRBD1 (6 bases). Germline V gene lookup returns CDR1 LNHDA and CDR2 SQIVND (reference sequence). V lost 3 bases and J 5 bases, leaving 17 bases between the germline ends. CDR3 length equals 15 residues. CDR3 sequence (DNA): TGTGCCAGTAGTATTAGGCCAACAGGGTCGAACGAGCAGTACTTC. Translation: CASSIRPTGSNEQYF.

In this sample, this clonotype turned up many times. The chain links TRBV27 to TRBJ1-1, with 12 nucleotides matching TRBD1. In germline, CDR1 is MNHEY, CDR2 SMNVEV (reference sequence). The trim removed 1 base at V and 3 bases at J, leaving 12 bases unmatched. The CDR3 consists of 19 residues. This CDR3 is CASSLWGGPGQGADTEAFF. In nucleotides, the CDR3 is TGTGCCAGCAGTTTATGGGGGGGCCCGGGACAGGGGGCGGACACTGAAGCTTTCTTT.